This T cell receptor (beta chain) came from a study of T cells in tuberculosis. On the study more broadly: CD1B tetramers identified T cells specific for mycobacterial lipid GMM. Study-wide points: The stringent gate may have excluded weak CD1B-GMM tetramer binders.

After thawing and overnight rest, PBMC were stained with GMM-loaded CD1B tetramer, viability dye and anti-CD3 for sorting. The CD1B tetramers carried C32 glucose monomycolate purified from Rhodococcus equi. CD14-expressing monocytes were removed from PBMC before cryopreservation and sorting. No alpha-beta pairing information exists for these sequences. Libraries were prepared by immunoSEQ multiplex PCR; TCRdb keeps only in-frame clonotypes and omits some of them. The sample carries tens of thousands of clones, about nine tenths recorded once. The length of the CDR3 is 16 residues. CDR1 LGHNA and CDR2 YNFKEQ come from the germline V gene. V lost 1 base, J lost 4 bases, and 5 bases stayed unmatched.

This rearrangement joins TRBV4-2 to TRBJ1-5, with 9 bases fitting TRBD1. The specimen sequenced was CD1b-GMM tetramer-negative cells sorted from PBMCs. This receptor was taken from an adult woman with latent tuberculosis. CDR3 protein: CASSQGGTGHNQPQHF. In DNA, the CDR3 is TGTGCCAGCAGCCAAGGAGGGACAGGGCATAATCAGCCCCAGCATTTT.